Listed here are 7 T cell receptor beta chains from one sample, sequenced in a study of identical twins. MiXCR, run by TCRdb on the 5' RACE reads, gives a single entry per CDR3 protein. The repertoire holds 350,000 or so distinct CDR3 sequences, approximately 8.8% seen once, with under 9.5% in the top ten. Material: naive T cells sorted from blood. The receptors shown here come from a woman between 50 and 59 years old in good health.

Many counts were recorded for this clonotype. The chain recombines TRBV7-3 with TRBJ2-1; TRBD2 aligns across 7 bases. V lost 5 bases, J lost 6 bases, and 7 bases stayed unmatched. Germline CDR1 SGHTA, CDR2 FQGTGA. The CDR3 has 14 residues. CDR3 in amino acids: CASSPGLGGNEQFF. Here the CDR3 DNA reads TGTGCCAGCAGCCCAGGACTAGGAGGCAATGAGCAGTTCTTC.

This clonotype turned up a few times. The CDR3 DNA reads as TGTGCCAGCAGCTTAGCGGTAGCATCCTACGAGCAGTACGTC. Translation gives CASSLAVASYEQYV. The chain couples TRBV7-8 to TRBJ2-7; D remains ambiguous. The ends were cut back, 0 bases at V and 1 base at J, with 7 bases in the middle. Per the germline V gene, CDR1 is SGHVS and CDR2 is FQNEAQ. The CDR3 has 14 amino acids.

The sample holds a few counts of this clonotype. The chain has TRBV12-3 or TRBV12-4 and TRBJ2-2; a possible D gene is TRBD1 (6 bases). Trimming left V 7 bases short and J 4 bases short, with 13 bases between. The CDR3 is 14 amino acids. CDR3 nucleotide sequence: TGTGCCAGCACTCCAGGGGTCGGCACCGGGGAGCTGTTTTTT. Its protein is CASTPGVGTGELFF.

This clonotype showed up many times. The rearrangement joins TRBV5-1 to TRBJ1-2; D gene ambiguous. Germline loops: CDR1 SGHRS, CDR2 YFSETQ. V was trimmed by 4 bases and J by 4 bases, leaving 17 bases between them. The CDR3 runs 15 residues. In DNA form, the CDR3 reads TGCGCCAGCAGCAACGGGGAGTACCGAAGCTATGGCTACACCTTC. This gives the protein CASSNGEYRSYGYTF. Using reference TRBV5-1 and TRBJ1-2 for the parts outside the CDR3, the full variable domain is KAGVTQTPRYLIKTRGQQVTLSCSPISGHRSVSWYQQTPGQGLQFLFEYFSETQRNKGNFPGRFSGRQFSNSRSEMNVSTLELGDSALYLCASSNGEYRSYGYTFGSGTRLTVV.

This clonotype was counted many times. The gene calls are TRBV5-1 and TRBJ1-1; D gene uncertain. The CDR3 length is 15 residues. V lost 0 bases and J 7 bases, leaving 16 bases between the germline ends. The germline gives CDR1 SGHRS, CDR2 YFSETQ. Here the CDR3 DNA reads TGCGCCAGCAGCTTGGTCAGACGCGGGGTCGGTGAAGCTTTCTTT. Translating it yields CASSLVRRGVGEAFF.

The sample holds a few counts of this clonotype. CDR3 protein: CASSPRLAGGDNEQFF. The CDR3 DNA is TGTGCCAGCAGCCCCAGACTAGCGGGAGGGGACAATGAGCAGTTCTTC. The rearrangement links TRBV9 to TRBJ2-1; TRBD2 agrees at 14 bases. Germline V gives CDR1 SGDLS, CDR2 YYNGEE. Unmatched junction bases numbered 5, after V lost 4 bases and J lost 5 bases. This CDR3 has 16 residues.

This clonotype came up a few times. This sequence joins TRBV30 and TRBJ2-1, with D tentatively TRBD1 or TRBD2 (6 bases each). V lost 0 bases, J lost 2 bases, and 11 bases lay in between. The CDR3 totals 15 residues. Germline V gene data show CDR1 as GTSNPN and CDR2 as SVGIG (reference sequence). DNA for the CDR3: TGTGCCTGGAGTGTTTCCGGGGGCCCCTACAATGAGCAGTTCTTC. Translated, it gives CAWSVSGGPYNEQFF. The variable domain in full, completed from reference TRBV30 and TRBJ2-1, reads SQTIHQWPATLVQPVGSPLSLECTVEGTSNPNLYWYRQAAGRGLQLLFYSVGIGQISSEVPQNLSASRPQDRQFILSSKKLLLSDSGFYLCAWSVSGGPYNEQFFGPGTRLTVL.